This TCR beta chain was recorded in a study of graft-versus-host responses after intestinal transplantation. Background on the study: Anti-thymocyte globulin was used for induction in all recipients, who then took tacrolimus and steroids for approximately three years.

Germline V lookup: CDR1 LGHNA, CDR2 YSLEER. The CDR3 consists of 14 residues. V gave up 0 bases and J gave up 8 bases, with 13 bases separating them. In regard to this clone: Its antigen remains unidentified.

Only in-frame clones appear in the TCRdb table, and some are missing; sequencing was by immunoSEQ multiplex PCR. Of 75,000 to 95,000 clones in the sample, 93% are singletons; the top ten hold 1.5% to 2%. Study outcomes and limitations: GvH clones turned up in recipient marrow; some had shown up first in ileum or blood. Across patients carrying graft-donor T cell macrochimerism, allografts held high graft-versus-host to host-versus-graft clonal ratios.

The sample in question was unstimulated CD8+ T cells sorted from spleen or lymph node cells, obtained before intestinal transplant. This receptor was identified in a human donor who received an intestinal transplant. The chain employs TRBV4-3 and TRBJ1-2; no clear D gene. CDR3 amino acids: CASSQDPGEVGYTF. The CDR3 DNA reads TGCGCCAGCAGCCAAGATCCCGGTGAGGTCGGCTACACCTTC.